Each of the 20 T cell receptor beta chains below was sequenced from the same sample in a study of OX40 agonist ivuxolimab in advanced cancers. Clones were read by immunoSEQ multiplex PCR, and TCRdb kept only the in-frame ones, dropping some. Here the sample spans tens of thousands of clones, about 80% being singletons. The sequencing used CD4+ or CD8+ T cells sorted from blood, collected in a trial of the OX40 agonist ivuxolimab. The origin of the receptors is an adult with an advanced solid tumor such as melanoma, head and neck, liver or kidney cancer.

This clone came up a few times. This rearrangement joins TRBV19 to TRBJ1-5, with D uncertain. The CDR3 spans 12 residues. Germline loops: CDR1 LNHDA, CDR2 SQIVND (reference sequence). V lost 0 bases and J 9 bases, leaving 6 bases between the germline ends. CDR3 region: CASSIEQRPQHF. The DNA for the CDR3 is TGTGCCAGTAGTATAGAACAGAGGCCCCAGCATTTT.

The CDR3 DNA reads as TGTGCCAGCAGCTGGGACAGTGACACCGGGGAGCTGTTTTTT. Translated, it gives CASSWDSDTGELFF. The chain combines TRBV7-9 with TRBJ2-2; TRBD1 aligns across 7 bases. Trimming cost V 4 bases and J 3 bases; bases outside gene matches: 2. Germline assignment: CDR1 SEHNR and CDR2 FQNEAQ (reference sequence). This CDR3 has 14 amino acids.

The rearrangement joins TRBV6-1 to TRBJ2-5; the D is unclear. Trimming cost V 5 bases and J 4 bases, with 17 bases left between them. The CDR3 consists of 15 residues. Germline CDR1 reads MNHNS; CDR2 reads SASEGT. The CDR3 reads CASSHGLPLGETQYF. CDR3 bases: TGTGCCAGCAGTCACGGGCTCCCTTTGGGAGAGACCCAGTACTTC.

The chain has TRBV20-1 and TRBJ2-7; no reliable D call. CDR3 size: 11 residues. The V gene lost 5 bases and the J gene lost 3 bases, with 8 bases spanning the gap. Germline V gives CDR1 DFQATT, CDR2 SNEGSKA (reference sequence). The CDR3 sequence: CSAPLLYEQYF. The CDR3 region has the DNA TGCAGTGCTCCCCTCCTCTACGAGCAGTACTTC.

The V and J genes are TRBV7-2 and TRBJ2-3, with 8 bases that match TRBD1. The CDR3 extends over 15 amino acids. Germline V gene lookup returns CDR1 SGHTA and CDR2 FQGNSA. The J segment lost 1 base and the V segment lost 6 bases, leaving 6 bases of the junction unmatched. In DNA, the CDR3 is TGTGCCAGCAGACCCTCACAGGGGGGCACAGATACGCAGTATTTT. Its protein is CASRPSQGGTDTQYF. Using reference TRBV7-2 and TRBJ2-3 for the parts outside the CDR3, the full variable domain is GAGVSQSPSNKVTEKGKDVELRCDPISGHTALYWYRQSLGQGLEFLIYFQGNSAPDKSGLPSDRFSAERTGGSVSTLTIQRTQQEDSAVYLCASRPSQGGTDTQYFGPGTRLTVL.

This clone was counted a few times. J is TRBJ2-1 and V is TRBV7-6; 7 nucleotides agree with TRBD1. CDR3 length: 15 residues. CDR1 and CDR2 from the germline V gene are SGHVS and FNYEAQ. V gave up 1 base and J gave up 6 bases; unmatched junction bases: 6. CDR3 DNA: TGTGCCAGCAGCTTAGGCCAGGGGGTAGTCAATGAGCAGTTCTTC. Residues: CASSLGQGVVNEQFF.

A few counts support this clone. The genes are TRBV28 and TRBJ2-7; no clear D. V gave up 3 bases and J gave up 6 bases, with 15 bases separating them. The CDR3 extends over 14 amino acids. The V gene's germline CDR1 is MDHEN and CDR2 SYDVKM. The CDR3 loop is CASSFGGAGGEQYV. CDR3 nucleotides: TGTGCCAGCAGTTTCGGTGGCGCCGGCGGCGAGCAGTACGTC.

The chain employs TRBV19 and TRBJ1-5, with D possibly matching TRBD1 (5 bases). The CDR3 has 15 amino acids. Trimming took 6 bases from V and 2 from J, leaving 14 bases between them. Germline V gene lookup returns CDR1 LNHDA and CDR2 SQIVND (reference sequence). The CDR3 DNA sequence: TGTGCCAGTAGGACCCAGGGTAACGGCAATCAGCCCCAGCATTTT. This codes for CASRTQGNGNQPQHF.

This chain connects TRBV7-2 to TRBJ1-4; D remains ambiguous. Trimming removed 1 base from V and 8 bases from J, with 11 bases in between. The CDR3 length is 14 residues. Looked up from germline, CDR1 is SGHTA and CDR2 is FQGNSA. The CDR3 protein is CASSLGYGNEKLFF. As DNA, the CDR3 is TGTGCCAGCAGCTTAGGTTACGGGAACGAAAAACTGTTTTTT.

The chain employs TRBV4-2 and TRBJ2-7, with D unresolved. CDR1 and CDR2 from the germline V gene are LGHNA and YNFKEQ. This CDR3 contains 11 residues. V was cut by 3 bases and J by 0 bases, with 0 bases left in between. CDR3 residues: CASSHSYEQYF. CDR3 coding DNA: TGTGCCAGCAGCCACTCCTACGAGCAGTACTTC.

J is TRBJ2-7 and V is TRBV5-1; tentatively, D is TRBD2 (5 bases). The CDR3 is made up of 14 amino acids. V was clipped by 0 bases and J by 2 bases, with 9 bases between them. CDR1 is SGHRS, CDR2 YFSETQ, per germline. The CDR3, as DNA: TGCGCCAGCAGCTTGGGGTCGGGAACCTACGAGCAGTACTTC. Its translation is CASSLGSGTYEQYF.

The chain combines TRBV10-1 with TRBJ2-1; tentatively, D is TRBD1 (5 bases). The CDR3 runs to 15 residues. CDR1 WNHNN and CDR2 SYGVQD come from the germline V gene (reference sequence). The germline V and J ends were trimmed by 3 bases and 0 bases, with 9 bases remaining between them. This CDR3 is CASSDGADSYNEQFF. The CDR3 nucleotides are TGCGCCAGCAGTGATGGGGCAGACTCCTACAATGAGCAGTTCTTC.

The V call is TRBV28, the J call TRBJ2-3; D perhaps matches TRBD2 (6 bases). Trimming pared 5 bases from V and 2 bases from J, leaving 17 bases between. The V gene's germline CDR1 is MDHEN and CDR2 SYDVKM. The length of the CDR3 is 16 residues. For the CDR3, the DNA is TGTGCCAGCAGTCTAGCGTCCCGAGTGATCACAGATACGCAGTATTTT. As protein: CASSLASRVITDTQYF.

The chain combines TRBV5-1 with TRBJ1-1; 7 positions agree with TRBD1. Germline V gene sequence: CDR1 SGHRS, CDR2 YFSETQ. The ends lost 0 bases at V and 6 bases at J; junction bases unmatched: 11. The CDR3 length is 16 residues. Written as DNA, the CDR3 is TGCGCCAGCAGCTTGGCCCCAACAGGGGAACACTCTGAAGCTTTCTTT. It translates to CASSLAPTGEHSEAFF.

The chain carries TRBV5-1 and TRBJ1-1; maybe TRBD1 (5 bases). The ends were cut back, 4 bases at V and 2 bases at J, with 15 bases in the middle. This CDR3 has 15 residues. The V gene's germline CDR1 is SGHRS and CDR2 YFSETQ. The CDR3 region has the DNA TGCGCCAGCAGCCCCCTTTCCGGGGGTAACACTGAAGCTTTCTTT. Its protein product is CASSPLSGGNTEAFF.

The gene calls are TRBV28 and TRBJ2-1; D could derive from TRBD1 or TRBD2 (5 bases each). The CDR3 contains 19 residues. From germline, CDR1 is MDHEN and CDR2 SYDVKM. Trimming cost V 3 bases and J 4 bases, with 25 bases left between them. As DNA, the CDR3 is TGTGCCAGCAGTTTTTCGAGGGGTTTGGGGACCTTATTATACAATGAGCAGTTCTTC. Its protein is CASSFSRGLGTLLYNEQFF.

The V call is TRBV5-1, the J call TRBJ1-2, with D tentatively TRBD1 (5 bases). CDR3 length: 14 residues. V was shortened by 4 bases and J by 6 bases, with 16 bases between the two germline ends. Germline lookup yields CDR1 SGHRS and CDR2 YFSETQ. The CDR3 loop is CASSPGWGGDGYTF. CDR3 nucleotides: TGCGCCAGCAGCCCGGGATGGGGGGGTGATGGCTACACCTTC.

The rearrangement links TRBV12-2 to TRBJ2-7. TRBV12-2 is a pseudogene. This CDR3 is 12 amino acids long. The CDR3 is CASRLVGIEQYV. For the CDR3, the DNA is TGTGCAAGTCGCTTAGTAGGGATCGAGCAGTACGTC.

The chain is built from TRBV7-2 and TRBJ2-2, with 9 bases matching TRBD1. Looked up from germline, CDR1 is SGHTA and CDR2 is FQGNSA. J gave up 10 bases and V 2 bases, and 11 bases lay outside the gene matches. The CDR3 contains 16 residues. This CDR3 is CASSLSGTGRGLELFF. The CDR3 coding sequence is TGTGCCAGCAGCTTAAGCGGGACAGGGAGGGGTTTGGAGCTGTTTTTT.

The chain recombines TRBV11-3 with TRBJ2-3; D not certain. CDR3 length equals 12 residues. V lost 4 bases and J lost 6, with 8 bases in between. CDR1 is SGHNT and CDR2 is YENEEA in the germline V gene. For the CDR3, the DNA is TGTGCCAGCAGCTCCACCCCGGATACGCAGTATTTT. Translated, it gives CASSSTPDTQYF.